These 24 T cell receptor beta chains were all obtained from the same sample, sequenced in a study of tumor and adjacent non-tumor tissue in lung cancer (dated by TCRdb to about 2018). RNA was isolated from bulk, unsorted tissue, and RNA quality was assessed with a NanoDrop ND-1000 and an Agilent 2100. For the normal lung samples, distant non-tumor tissue was collected more than 3 cm away from the tumor edge. Library generation was performed with multiplex PCR. Instrument on record: Illumina HiSeq 2500. TCRbeta libraries were constructed through three rounds of nested PCR with primers (Table S4) according to protocols modified from ARM-PCR. TCRdb trimmed the raw reads at Q25, called clones with MiXCR and kept productive beta chains. Every CDR3 protein is listed once, alongside the most common genes and DNA of its rows. Across this sample there are about 80,000 distinct CDR3 sequences, with 65% to 85% seen only once. About 54% of the sample comes from the top ten.

Material for sequencing was distant non-tumor lung tissue. These receptors came from a man aged 60 to 75 with non-small cell lung cancer.

On this clonotype itself: Relative to the germline gene, one junction end is altered; a read error may explain this. The chain uses TRBV20-1 and TRBJ1-2, with a weak D call TRBD1 (5 bases). The CDR3 runs to 14 residues. Per the germline V gene, CDR1 is DFQATT and CDR2 is SNEGSKA (reference sequence). The CDR3 region has the DNA TGCAGAGCTAGCGGCGGGACTTCTAACTATGGCTACACCTTC. Translating gives CRASGGTSNYGYTF.

The rearrangement links TRBV4-1 to TRBJ2-7, with TRBD1 as a possible D gene (6 bases). V was clipped by 7 bases and J by 4 bases, with 17 bases between them. The CDR3 consists of 14 residues. CDR1 is MGHRA, CDR2 YSYEKL, per germline. The CDR3 here is CASNPGTGRYEQYF. DNA for the CDR3: TGCGCCAGCAACCCAGGCACAGGGAGATACGAGCAGTACTTC.

This clonotype was counted between two and nine times. A much larger clone differs from this one at a single base, so this may be a read error. J is TRBJ2-5 and V is TRBV4-3; D not certain. The CDR3 consists of 13 residues. CDR1 is LGHNA and CDR2 is YSLEER in the germline V gene. The V gene lost 1 base and the J gene lost 6 bases, with 9 bases spanning the gap. The CDR3 nucleotides are TGCGCCAGCAGCCAAGCCCGGTGGAAGACCCAGTACTTC. It codes for CASSQARWKTQYF.

Worth noting for this clonotype: A read error is possible here, since a much larger clone lies one base away. The chain couples TRBV7-9 to TRBJ2-7, with D possibly being TRBD2 (6 bases). The length of the CDR3 is 13 residues. Germline CDR1 is SEHNR and CDR2 is FQNEAQ (reference sequence). Trimming stripped 5 bases from V and 5 bases from J, with 13 bases between. CDR3 coding DNA: TGTGCCAGCAGCAAACCAGCGGGCCACGAGCAGTACTTC. Translated: CASSKPAGHEQYF.

A few counts support this clonotype. This CDR3 is missing its conserved last phenylalanine or tryptophan, likely due to a read error. This chain uses TRBV4-2 with TRBJ1-5; possibly TRBD1 for D (6 bases). In germline, CDR1 is LGHNA, CDR2 YNFKEQ. This CDR3 region has 16 residues. Here the CDR3 reads CASSQEPGDSDQPQHL. The CDR3 DNA follows: TGTGCCAGCAGCCAAGAACCAGGGGATAGCGATCAGCCCCAGCATCTT.

Concerning this clonotype itself: An end of the junction does not agree with germline; a read error may underlie this. The chain recombines TRBV20-1 with TRBJ1-1, with D hard to call. Germline CDR1 and CDR2: DFQATT and SNEGSKA (reference sequence). The CDR3 spans 13 residues. CDR3 region: CSVRSRQRTEVFF. In nucleotides, the CDR3 is TGTAGTGTTAGATCACGTCAGAGGACTGAAGTTTTCTTT.

Regarding this clonotype: It is likely a read error, because the conserved phenylalanine at the end of the CDR3 is missing. The V and J genes are TRBV11-2 and TRBJ2-5; no firm D call. Trimming stripped 6 bases from V and 3 bases from J, with 11 bases between. The CDR3 has 13 amino acids. The V gene's germline CDR1 is SGHAT and CDR2 FQNNGV. CDR3 nucleotides: TGTGCCAGCAGTTCTAGATGGGAAGAGACCCAGTACCTC. It encodes CASSSRWEETQYL.

Turning to this clonotype: One junction end disagrees with the germline gene, perhaps due to a read error. The DNA of the CDR3 is TGCGCCAGCAGTCTCGTAGGTAATGAGCAGTTCTTC. It translates to CASSLVGNEQFF. The chain joins TRBV6-2 or TRBV6-3 to TRBJ2-1; D gene unclear. CDR1 is MNHEY, CDR2 SVGEGT, per germline. The CDR3 covers 12 residues.

A remark on this clonotype: An end of the junction does not agree with germline; a read error may underlie this. V usage is TRBV11-2 and J usage is TRBJ2-3, with a possible D match to TRBD2 (5 bases). The CDR3 length is 15 residues. Germline loops: CDR1 SGHAT, CDR2 FQNNGV. The CDR3 DNA reads TGTGCCTGTAGCTTAGACCGGGGTACACGGGATACGCAGTACTTT. Its translation is CACSLDRGTRDTQYF.

V gene TRBV6-1 combines with J gene TRBJ1-6; 11 bases line up with TRBD1. Germline CDR1 and CDR2: MNHNS and SASEGT. CDR3 length equals 15 residues. The CDR3 loop is CGSSYRDRGDSPLHF. CDR3 nucleotide sequence: TGTGGCAGTAGTTACCGGGACAGGGGGGATTCACCCCTCCACTTT.

The chain uses TRBV15 and TRBJ1-5; maybe TRBD1 (5 bases). CDR3 length: 22 amino acids. Germline lookup yields CDR1 LNHNV and CDR2 YYDKDF (reference sequence). V dropped 0 bases and J dropped 0 bases, with 27 bases sitting between them. The CDR3 region has the DNA TGTGCCACCAGCAGAGATCTGAGCAGGGTAGGGACTAGTTCCAGTAGCAATCAGCCCCAGCATTTT. It yields the protein CATSRDLSRVGTSSSSNQPQHF.

Points on this clonotype: An end of the junction does not agree with germline; a read error may underlie this. V is TRBV12-3 or TRBV12-4 and J is TRBJ1-1, with a tentative D call TRBD1 (5 bases). The CDR3 length is 15 residues. The CDR3 reads CASSFPGILNSETFF. The CDR3 DNA is TGTGCCAGCAGTTTCCCAGGGATACTTAACAGTGAAACTTTCTTT.

On this clonotype itself: At one boundary the junction diverges from the germline segment, which might be a read error. V usage is TRBV11-3 and J usage is TRBJ2-4, with D perhaps TRBD1 or TRBD2 (5 bases each). Looked up from germline, CDR1 is SGHNT and CDR2 is YENEEA. The CDR3 has 14 residues. The CDR3 loop reads CASSPRDPKNILYF. In nucleotides, the CDR3 is TGTGCCAGTAGCCCCCGGGACCCCAAAAACATTCTGTACTTC. Full variable domain (remainder filled in from reference TRBV11-3 and TRBJ2-4): EAGVVQSPRYKIIEKKQPVAFWCNPISGHNTLYWYLQNLGQGPELLIRYENEEAVDDSQLPKDRFSAERLKGVDSTLKIQPAELGDSAVYLCASSPRDPKNILYFGAGTRLSVL.

Details on this clonotype: The junction departs from germline at one end; a sequencing error may be responsible. The V and J genes are TRBV12-3 or TRBV12-4 and TRBJ1-5; TRBD1 is a possible D gene (6 bases). The CDR3 runs to 14 residues. DNA of the CDR3: TGTGCCAGGAGTTTGGGCAGTGGTGGACAGCCCCAACATTTT. Translated: CARSLGSGGQPQHF.

V and J are TRBV12-3 or TRBV12-4 and TRBJ1-1; D is uncertain. The CDR3 sequence is 16 residues long. Between the trimmed V and J ends, which lost 1 base and 7 bases, there was a span of 19 bases. The CDR3, as DNA: TGTGCCAGCAGTTTAGTGGGATTAGGGATGAACTTTGAAGCTTTCTTT. It is translated as CASSLVGLGMNFEAFF.

For this clonotype: The junction differs from germline at one of its ends, possibly a read error. The rearrangement joins TRBV11-3 to TRBJ2-7, with D possibly being TRBD2 (5 bases). This CDR3 comprises 15 residues. Germline V gene lookup returns CDR1 SGHNT and CDR2 YENEEA. This chain's CDR3 is CASSNRTGLTYELYF. CDR3 coding DNA: TGTGCCAGCAGCAATCGGACTGGATTAACATACGAGCTGTACTTC.

This clonotype was detected only once. This sequence may be a read error, since a much larger clone differs from it by one base. The rearrangement uses TRBV20-1 and TRBJ2-7; D perhaps matches TRBD2 (5 bases). Germline assignment: CDR1 DFQATT and CDR2 SNEGSKA (reference sequence). CDR3 size: 15 residues. In nucleotides, the CDR3 is TGCAATGCTAGAGATGGGGTAGCGTCCACCTACGAGCAGTACTTC. Translated, it gives CNARDGVASTYEQYF.

This clonotype came up a few times. This chain links TRBV11-2 with TRBJ2-7; possible D gene TRBD2, 5 bases. Deletions cut 0 bases from V and 3 bases from J, with 9 bases between. CDR1 and CDR2 (germline): SGHAT, FQNNGV. The CDR3 covers 14 residues. The CDR3 is CASSLDRGVYEQYV. In DNA form, the CDR3 reads TGTGCCAGCAGCTTAGATCGGGGAGTCTACGAGCAGTACGTC.

About this clonotype: In this CDR3 the conserved last residue, phenylalanine or tryptophan, is missing, so a read error is likely. This chain joins TRBV20-1 and TRBJ2-1; unclear D gene. Per the germline V gene, CDR1 is DFQATT and CDR2 is SNEGSKA (reference sequence). V gave up 6 bases and J gave up 8 bases, with 14 bases separating them. This CDR3 contains 12 residues. The CDR3 nucleotides read TGCAGTGCCAAATATAATAACTATGAGCAGTTCTAC. Its translation is CSAKYNNYEQFY.

Remarks on this clonotype: Relative to the germline gene, one junction end is altered; a read error may explain this. The chain employs TRBV4-2 and TRBJ2-3, with D tentatively TRBD2 (5 bases). Germline V CDR1 and CDR2: LGHNA, YNFKEQ. The CDR3 is 16 residues long. DNA for the CDR3: TGTGCCAGTAGCCAAGGGCTAGTGGGAGGCACAGATACGCAGTATTTT. The encoded protein is CASSQGLVGGTDTQYF.

Details on this clonotype: This likely comes from a read error, as the CDR3 has no conserved phenylalanine or tryptophan at its end. This chain's CDR3 is CASSSRGAIDEQYI. DNA for the CDR3: TGTGCCAGCAGTTCTCGGGGGGCCATTGACGAGCAGTACATT. This chain connects TRBV6-6 to TRBJ2-7; TRBD2 might be the D (7 bases). The CDR3 has 14 amino acids. The ends were cut back, 4 bases at V and 5 bases at J, with 15 bases in the middle. In germline, CDR1 is MNHNY, CDR2 SVGAGI (reference sequence).

Note on this clonotype: One junction end disagrees with the germline gene, perhaps due to a read error. CDR3 sequence reads: CGSRYIGEETQYF. DNA for the CDR3: TGTGGCAGCAGGTATATAGGGGAAGAGACCCAGTACTTC. The chain joins TRBV11-2 to TRBJ2-5; D is perhaps TRBD1 (5 bases). Germline CDR1 is SGHAT and CDR2 is FQNNGV. CDR3 length: 13 amino acids.

This clonotype was observed many times. This rearrangement joins TRBV4-1 to TRBJ2-1, with D tentatively TRBD1 or TRBD2 (6 bases each). CDR3 length equals 12 residues. Germline V gene sequence: CDR1 MGHRA, CDR2 YSYEKL. The V gene lost 4 bases and the J gene lost 10 bases, with 11 bases spanning the gap. Here the CDR3 reads CASSRGGREQFF. In nucleotides, the CDR3 is TGCGCCAGCAGCCGAGGGGGGCGAGAGCAGTTCTTC.

This chain connects TRBV5-1 to TRBJ1-2; possibly TRBD1 for D (5 bases). This CDR3 region has 13 residues. Germline CDR1 reads SGHRS; CDR2 reads YFSETQ. V dropped 0 bases and J dropped 3 bases, with 6 bases sitting between them. Here the CDR3 DNA reads TGCGCCAGCAGCTTGGTGGGGGACTATGGCTACACCTTC. It encodes CASSLVGDYGYTF.